What follows are 25 T cell receptor beta chains derived from one specimen sequenced in a study of T-cell reconstitution after alpha-beta-depleted transplantation in children. Unique molecular identifiers tagged the TCRbeta library. TCRdb analysed the PCR reads with MiXCR anew, one entry per CDR3 protein. The sample consists of approximately 210,000 distinct CDR3 sequences, under 20% of them appearing once. The specimen was PBMCs, mostly from graft donor cells, collected 360 days after TCRalphabeta/CD19-depleted stem cell transplant. These TCRs come from a male patient between 2 and 10 years old who had a stem cell transplant for acute lymphoblastic leukemia, so the T cells may come from the graft donor.

The table lists this clonotype with many counts. The gene calls are TRBV12-3 or TRBV12-4 and TRBJ2-1; 7 bases agree with TRBD1. Trimming cost V 8 bases and J 10 bases; bases outside gene matches: 17. The CDR3 extends over 15 amino acids. The CDR3 loop reads CASYPGTASLREQFF. In nucleotides, the CDR3 is TGTGCCAGCTACCCCGGGACAGCGAGTTTAAGAGAGCAGTTCTTC.

This clonotype showed up just a few times. The J gene is TRBJ2-2, the V gene TRBV29-1; 10 positions match TRBD2. The V gene's germline CDR1 is SQVTM and CDR2 ANQGSEA. The J segment lost 6 bases and the V segment lost 7 bases, leaving 20 bases of the junction unmatched. This CDR3 spans 18 amino acids. CDR3 nucleotide sequence: TGCAGCGCTGTTCGGATAGCGGGGGGCAAGTCGGGGGCCGGGGAGCTGTTTTTT. It specifies CSAVRIAGGKSGAGELFF.

The CDR3 loop is CAISESTRLYEQYF. The DNA of the CDR3 is TGTGCCATCAGTGAGTCGACACGGTTATACGAGCAGTACTTC. The rearrangement links TRBV10-3 to TRBJ2-7; the D is unclear. This CDR3 has 14 amino acids. V was trimmed by 0 bases and J by 4 bases, leaving 10 bases between them. Germline V lookup: CDR1 ENHRY, CDR2 SYGVKD.

In this sample, this clonotype turned up many times. The rearrangement links TRBV9 to TRBJ2-3; D is unclear. Germline V gene lookup returns CDR1 SGDLS and CDR2 YYNGEE. V lost 5 bases to trimming and J lost 0 bases, with 7 bases between them. The CDR3 length is 13 residues. The CDR3, as DNA: TGTGCCAGCAGTGCAGGTAGCACAGATACGCAGTATTTT. Its protein is CASSAGSTDTQYF.

This clonotype was recorded a few times. This chain uses TRBV7-2 with TRBJ2-5; TRBD2 matches 14 bases. The CDR3 contains 16 residues. J gave up 2 bases and V 3 bases, and 2 bases lay outside the gene matches. CDR1 SGHTA and CDR2 FQGNSA come from the germline V gene. The CDR3 reads CASSFRTSGGQETQYF. The CDR3, as DNA: TGTGCCAGCAGCTTTAGGACTAGCGGGGGGCAAGAGACCCAGTACTTC.

The rearrangement joins TRBV7-3 to TRBJ2-1; no firm D call. Trimming cost V 0 bases and J 0 bases, with 6 bases left between them. Per germline, CDR1 SGHTA and CDR2 FQGTGA. The CDR3 runs to 15 residues. The CDR3 loop is CASSLTTSSYNEQFF. In DNA form, the CDR3 reads TGTGCCAGCAGCTTAACCACGAGCTCCTACAATGAGCAGTTCTTC. Complete variable domain (other parts from reference TRBV7-3 and TRBJ2-1): GAGVSQTPSNKVTEKGKYVELRCDPISGHTALYWYRQSLGQGPEFLIYFQGTGAADDSGLPNDRFFAVRPEGSVSTLKIQRTERGDSAVYLCASSLTTSSYNEQFFGPGTRLTVL.

Comments on this clonotype: The junction does not match germline at one end; this may be a read error. The chain has TRBV28 and TRBJ2-7; D is uncertain. Germline values: CDR1 MDHEN, CDR2 SYDVKM. The CDR3 has 22 residues. CDR3 residues: CASSLYYRIIGPGTIPVYEQYF. CDR3 sequence (DNA): TGTGCCAGCAGCTTATATTATCGGATTATTGGCCCAGGAACTATACCTGTCTACGAGCAGTACTTC.

This clonotype has more than one count but fewer than ten. The genes are TRBV5-1 and TRBJ1-3; no firm D call. V was shortened by 4 bases and J by 0 bases, with 11 bases between the two germline ends. Looked up from germline, CDR1 is SGHRS and CDR2 is YFSETQ. The CDR3 totals 15 residues. The CDR3, as DNA: TGCGCCAGCAGCACATGGACCGGCTCTGGAAACACCATATATTTT. Its protein is CASSTWTGSGNTIYF. The full variable domain, in which reference TRBV5-1 and TRBJ1-3 provide the parts outside the CDR3, is KAGVTQTPRYLIKTRGQQVTLSCSPISGHRSVSWYQQTPGQGLQFLFEYFSETQRNKGNFPGRFSGRQFSNSRSEMNVSTLELGDSALYLCASSTWTGSGNTIYFGEGSWLTVV.

The chain has TRBV20-1 and TRBJ1-5; no clear D. The CDR3 contains 13 residues. Germline V gene lookup returns CDR1 DFQATT and CDR2 SNEGSKA (reference sequence). The V and J ends lost 8 bases and 4 bases respectively, with 15 bases between them. CDR3 protein: CSPGVFSNQPQHF. The CDR3 nucleotides read TGCAGTCCCGGTGTGTTTTCAAATCAGCCCCAGCATTTT.

The chain is built from TRBV7-2 and TRBJ2-5, with D uncertain. Trimming shortened V by 7 bases and J by 4 bases, and 16 bases separated the two germline ends. In germline, CDR1 is SGHTA, CDR2 FQGNSA. This CDR3 contains 14 residues. For the CDR3, the DNA is TGTGCCAGCATAGGTTCACTTTTCCCAGAGACCCAGTACTTC. Translated: CASIGSLFPETQYF.

About this clonotype: Germline and junction disagree at one end, which may indicate a read error. The V gene is TRBV9, the J gene TRBJ2-3, with no clear D. The CDR3 is 13 amino acids. Germline V CDR1 and CDR2: SGDLS, YYNGEE. CDR3 in DNA: TGTGCCATCAGCGTATCTGGCACAGATACGCAGTATTTT. It encodes CAISVSGTDTQYF.

This clonotype appeared many times. This chain connects TRBV5-8 to TRBJ2-1, with 12 bases matching TRBD2. The CDR3 totals 13 residues. Germline-derived CDR1 and CDR2 are SGHTS and YDEGEE. V shed 6 bases and J 11 bases; nucleotides not matched to a gene: 6. CDR3 nucleotide sequence: TGTGCCAGCAACCCACTAGCGGGGGGCAAGCAGTTCTTC. Translating it yields CASNPLAGGKQFF.

This clonotype occurred many times. The chain has TRBV29-1 and TRBJ1-2; maybe TRBD1 (6 bases). Germline V lookup: CDR1 SQVTM, CDR2 ANQGSEA. The CDR3 runs 14 residues. Trimming took off 4 bases at V and 4 bases at J, with 16 bases between the two ends. CDR3 sequence (DNA): TGCAGCGTTGTTCTGCCGGGACACTTCTATGGCTACACCTTC. Encoded protein: CSVVLPGHFYGYTF.

The chain links TRBV7-2 to TRBJ2-2; 8 bases map to TRBD2. CDR3 length: 16 amino acids. V shed 2 bases, J shed 6 bases, and the junction held 8 bases outside the gene matches. Germline V gene data show CDR1 as SGHTA and CDR2 as FQGNSA. CDR3 in amino acids: CASSLLAGGYAGELFF. CDR3 coding DNA: TGTGCCAGCAGCTTACTCGCGGGGGGTTACGCCGGGGAGCTGTTTTTT.

This clonotype was seen only a few times. The chain links TRBV5-1 to TRBJ2-2, with 9 bases matching TRBD2. This CDR3 has 15 amino acids. Looked up from germline, CDR1 is SGHRS and CDR2 is YFSETQ. J gave up 2 bases and V 2 bases, and 1 base lay outside the gene matches. The DNA of the CDR3 is TGCGCCAGCAGCTTTAGCGGGGGCAACACCGGGGAGCTGTTTTTT. The encoded protein is CASSFSGGNTGELFF.

This rearrangement joins TRBV7-3 to TRBJ2-5; D call uncertain. Trimming shortened V by 2 bases and J by 4 bases, and 8 bases separated the two germline ends. The CDR3 covers 13 residues. CDR1 is SGHTA, CDR2 FQGTGA, per germline. The CDR3 is CASSLYQRETQYF. The CDR3 coding sequence is TGTGCCAGCAGCTTATATCAACGAGAGACCCAGTACTTC.

This clonotype was recorded a few times. The chain links TRBV7-2 to TRBJ2-1; 7 positions agree with TRBD2. The germline gives CDR1 SGHTA, CDR2 FQGNSA. The CDR3 is 14 residues long. Trimming cost V 3 bases and J 4 bases; bases outside gene matches: 3. CDR3 in DNA: TGTGCCAGCAGCTTTCCGGGGGGATACAATGAGCAGTTCTTC. It yields the protein CASSFPGGYNEQFF.

In its sample, this clonotype was seen a few times. The rearrangement joins TRBV11-2 to TRBJ2-7, with TRBD2 matching 7 bases. Trimming at V came to 0 bases and at J to 2 bases, leaving 4 bases not matched to a gene. This CDR3 has 15 amino acids. Germline-derived CDR1 and CDR2 are SGHAT and FQNNGV. CDR3 sequence (DNA): TGTGCCAGCAGCTTAGAAACGGGACTAACCTACGAGCAGTACTTC. This codes for CASSLETGLTYEQYF.

Many counts were recorded for this clonotype. V is TRBV27 and J is TRBJ2-7; 11 bases are a match to TRBD2. This CDR3 has 16 residues. Germline loops: CDR1 MNHEY, CDR2 SMNVEV (reference sequence). With 4 bases clipped from V and 11 bases from J, the junction kept 16 bases outside the gene matches. Here the CDR3 reads CASSSQQGLAAPSEYF. DNA of the CDR3: TGTGCCAGCAGTTCCCAGCAGGGACTAGCGGCTCCCTCGGAGTACTTC.

This clonotype was seen repeatedly, ten times or more. The rearrangement joins TRBV12-3 or TRBV12-4 to TRBJ1-1; possibly TRBD1 for D (6 bases). There are 14 residues in the CDR3. Trimming shortened V by 6 bases and J by 1 base, and 12 bases separated the two germline ends. Written as DNA, the CDR3 is TGTGCCAGCAGGATCAGGGGTCAGAACACTGAAGCTTTCTTT. Translated: CASRIRGQNTEAFF.

In this sample, this clonotype turned up a few times. V gene TRBV5-1 combines with J gene TRBJ2-2, with 8 bases aligning to TRBD2. The length of the CDR3 is 15 residues. The V and J ends lost 2 bases and 4 bases, in that order; junction bases with no gene match: 4. In germline, CDR1 is SGHRS, CDR2 YFSETQ. The DNA for the CDR3 is TGCGCCAGCAGCTTAGCGGGGGCGAGCACCGGGGAGCTGTTTTTT. Protein: CASSLAGASTGELFF.

This rearrangement joins TRBV3-1 to TRBJ2-2; no clear D. The V end lost 5 bases, the J end lost 5 bases, and 15 bases lay between the germline ends. This CDR3 spans 15 amino acids. From germline, CDR1 is LGHDT and CDR2 YNNKEL (reference sequence). CDR3 protein: CASSYTEIRTGELFF. The CDR3 region has the DNA TGTGCCAGCAGCTACACTGAGATACGGACCGGGGAGCTGTTTTTT.

The chain recombines TRBV10-3 with TRBJ2-1; 16 bases agree with TRBD2. J lost 6 bases, V lost 4 bases, and 6 bases had no gene match. The V gene's germline CDR1 is ENHRY and CDR2 SYGVKD. CDR3 length: 17 amino acids. The DNA for the CDR3 is TGTGCCATCAGTGGGGGACTAGCGGGGGGGAGAAGCAATGAGCAGTTCTTC. This gives the protein CAISGGLAGGRSNEQFF.

The gene calls are TRBV7-2 and TRBJ2-5; D uncertain. The CDR3 is 14 residues long. Germline CDR1 and CDR2: SGHTA and FQGNSA. Trimming took 1 base from V and 1 from J, leaving 7 bases between them. CDR3 sequence reads: CASSLVHPQETQYF. The DNA for the CDR3 is TGTGCCAGCAGCTTAGTTCACCCCCAAGAGACCCAGTACTTC.

This clonotype occurred a few times. V usage is TRBV10-3 and J usage is TRBJ2-1; 13 positions agree with TRBD2. Germline values: CDR1 ENHRY, CDR2 SYGVKD. V shed 5 bases and J 5 bases; nucleotides not matched to a gene: 3. The CDR3 is 15 amino acids. The CDR3 coding sequence is TGTGCCATCAGTCTACTAGCGGGAGGGGACAATGAGCAGTTCTTC. It codes for CAISLLAGGDNEQFF.